A single T cell receptor beta chain is shown here with its context. This sample was taken from a study of cytomegalovirus exposure and HLA in healthy donors. The study ran its PCR with 60 Vbeta and 13 Jbeta primers. The protocol was immunoSEQ multiplex PCR, while the TCRdb copy is restricted to in-frame clones and leaves out a portion. The data contain around 200,000 clones, around 80% of them singletons. CDR3 length: 14 residues. Germline V gene lookup returns CDR1 MNHEY and CDR2 SMNVEV (reference sequence). The germline V and J ends were trimmed by 11 bases and 1 base, with 17 bases remaining between them.

The specimen sequenced was PBMCs. This TCR was sampled from a woman in her twenties or thirties in good health and CMV-seropositive. The V and J genes are TRBV27 and TRBJ1-2; the D is unclear. This CDR3 reads CASRERGINYGYTF. The CDR3 coding sequence is TGTGCCTCCAGAGAACGGGGAATTAACTATGGCTACACCTTC.